This T cell receptor beta chain was retrieved from a study of blood T cell repertoires in COVID-19. Background on the study: Samples taken during acute and convalescent COVID-19 were collected in the United States, Italy and Spain. PBMCs, B-cell-depleted T cells, or T cells provided the cDNA or gDNA that made up the material.

The table came from immunoSEQ multiplex PCR; TCRdb's copy has only in-frame clones and leaves some out. The table lists some 200,000 clones, 87% of them singletons. The CDR3 has 14 residues. The germline CDR1 and CDR2 sequences are SNHLY and FYNNEI. Trimming removed 8 bases at V and 0 bases at J, with 14 bases between. Seattle patient enrollment occurred during active infection, with longitudinal follow-up thereafter. The sample taken for sequencing was peripheral blood. The rearrangement joins TRBV2 to TRBJ2-7, with no clear D. This receptor was taken from a woman between 65 and 79 years old with COVID-19, enrolled during active disease. The CDR3 bases are TGTGCCAGCCTCGCCCGCCGTAGCTCCTACGAGCAGTACTTC. It encodes CASLARRSSYEQYF.